The subject of this entry is one T cell receptor beta chain. Its binding antigen is unknown. Per-nucleotide qualities are absent, and no much larger clonotype sits a single base away. The data derive from a study of shared clonotypes between healthy human individuals (dated by TCRdb to about 2020). Background on the whole study: A few men and a couple of women, aged 18 to 49 years, made up the cohort. To estimate repertoire size and how much clonotypes are shared between individuals, the study performed deep sequencing of blood TCR repertoires from a few healthy adults. For each donor, three plates each were used for CD4 naive and CD4 memory, two plates were used for CD8 naive, and one plate was used for CD8 memory. To increase sequencing depth and limit assay-specific biases, TCR repertoire library preparation and sequencing were carried out by different laboratories using diverse techniques. Per donor, leukapheresis produced somewhere between about 0.94 and 9 billion PBMCs.

The donors were healthy, HIV-negative adults who had no recently reported acute infections or vaccinations. Every donor was a Caucasian adult living in Nashville, Tennessee, USA. Magnetic negative selection was used to enrich CD4+ T cells, after which naive cells were positively selected on CD45RA and the negative fraction became the memory subset. Blood was collected by leukapheresis, and PBMCs were isolated by Ficoll-Histopaque density gradient centrifugation and then cryopreserved in liquid nitrogen vapor phase. Analytical flow cytometry was used to check the purity and quantity of every magnetically sorted T cell population. Genomic DNA was isolated from every sorted fraction and measured by UV absorbance on a Nanodrop 2000c. What the study reported, not specific to this receptor: Incomplete sequencing was indicated by rarefaction of sorted-subset datasets, despite the large sequencing depth. Sampling was limited to blood, and TCR repertoires in tissue likely differ from TCR repertoires in blood. Naive subsets generally had larger estimated clonotype richness than memory subsets. Compared with non-shared clonotypes, clonotypes shared by all four sorted-subset donors had higher generation probabilities. About 5% of naive CD4, 3.5% of naive CD8, 2.3% of memory CD4, and 0.35% to 0.5% of memory CD8 clonotypes were shared across a few donors. Pairwise subsampling led to the expectation that sequencing depth would affect the degree of clonotype sharing among donors. The small number of donors limited the genetic and exposure-history diversity represented.

Using the deep immunoSEQ assay, multiplex PCR amplified TCR CDR3 regions from genomic DNA. Genomic DNA extracted from each cell subset was distributed evenly over all wells of several immunoSEQ 96-well plates, and each plate served as one replicate. For sorted subsets, each replicate PCR was loaded with 150 to 250 ng genomic DNA, equivalent to 30,000 or so T cell genomes. The purified libraries were quantified using a Qubit 3.0 fluorometer, sized with a Bioanalyzer 2100, and then quantified again using the KAPA Library Quantification kit. Every immunoSEQ 96-well plate was sequenced on a dedicated single-read 150-cycle Illumina NextSeq 550 flow cell. The paper's data handling went like this. Because the immunoSEQ output held only junctional sequences and lacked quality scores, the filtering could not match the filtering applied to full-length reads. Sequences were annotated with PyIR, a Python wrapper for IgBLAST v1.9, using IMGT germline references to assign V/J genes and CDR3. Any read was removed if the V/J assignment was weak (E-value above 1e-6), the CDR3 was missing, or the read contained stop codons, out-of-frame junctions, or ambiguous translated residues. V3J clonotypes were defined as sequences sharing the same inferred V gene, J gene, and CDR3 amino acid sequence. Percentage overlap between repertoires was calculated by dividing the number of shared unique clonotypes by the size of the smaller repertoire. Repertoire richness was assessed with RTK rarefaction, the Chao1 estimator, and Recon v2.1 estimates of unobserved clonotypes. Generation probabilities for all TCRbeta clonotypes obtained by the gDNA method from a handful of donors were computed using OLGA. This is the immuneACCESS table as TCRdb keeps it, with only in-frame sequences that have V and J called. A part of the clones is gone; compared with another copy, unresolved V genes explain less than half, and the rest is unexplained. For V, J and clone size, that table is used; D and trimming come from the DNA. Here the sample has about 1.1 million clones; about 80% occur a single time. Clones ranked in the top ten supply 0.85% to 1% of the sample.

The sequenced sample was memory CD4+ T cells from PBMCs. In light of the paper, this sample's cell subset or site label describes: CD45RA-negative fraction. The TCR was taken from a man between 18 and 29 years old in good health. Some clones in this sample may be carry-over from other donors' samples.

The sequenced DNA is TGTGCCAGCAGCTTGATCTCAACGGTTCGGGGTACTGAAGCTTTCTTT. It specifies CASSLISTVRGTEAFF. This receptor chain uses TRBV11-2 and TRBJ1-1, with the D gene not confidently named. CDR1 and CDR2 were assigned from the germline V gene as SGHAT and FQNNGV. From the cysteine through the phenylalanine, the CDR3 covers 16 amino acids. Of all the DNA, just the CDR3 is kept, 48 bases in frame from base 1. The germline ends are 19 bases apart after V is trimmed by 3 bases and J by 5 bases.